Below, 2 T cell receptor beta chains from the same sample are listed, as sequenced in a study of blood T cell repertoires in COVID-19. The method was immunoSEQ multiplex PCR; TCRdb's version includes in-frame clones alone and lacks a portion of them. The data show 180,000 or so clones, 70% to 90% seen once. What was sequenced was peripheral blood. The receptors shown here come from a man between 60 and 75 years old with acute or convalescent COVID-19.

The CDR3 protein is CASRPPGLALNEQFF. CDR3 DNA: TGTGCCAGCAGGCCTCCGGGACTAGCGCTCAATGAGCAGTTCTTC. The chain joins TRBV6-2 or TRBV6-3 to TRBJ2-1; 10 nucleotides agree with TRBD2. The CDR3 sequence is 15 residues long. J gave up 6 bases and V 6 bases, and 8 bases lay outside the gene matches. Germline CDR1 and CDR2: MNHEY and SVGEGT.

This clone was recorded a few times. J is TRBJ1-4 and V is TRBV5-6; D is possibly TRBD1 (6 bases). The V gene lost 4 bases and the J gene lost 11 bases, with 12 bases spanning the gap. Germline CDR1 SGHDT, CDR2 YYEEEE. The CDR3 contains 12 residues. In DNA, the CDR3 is TGTGCCAGCAGCATTGGGACAATGAAACTGTTTTTT. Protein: CASSIGTMKLFF.